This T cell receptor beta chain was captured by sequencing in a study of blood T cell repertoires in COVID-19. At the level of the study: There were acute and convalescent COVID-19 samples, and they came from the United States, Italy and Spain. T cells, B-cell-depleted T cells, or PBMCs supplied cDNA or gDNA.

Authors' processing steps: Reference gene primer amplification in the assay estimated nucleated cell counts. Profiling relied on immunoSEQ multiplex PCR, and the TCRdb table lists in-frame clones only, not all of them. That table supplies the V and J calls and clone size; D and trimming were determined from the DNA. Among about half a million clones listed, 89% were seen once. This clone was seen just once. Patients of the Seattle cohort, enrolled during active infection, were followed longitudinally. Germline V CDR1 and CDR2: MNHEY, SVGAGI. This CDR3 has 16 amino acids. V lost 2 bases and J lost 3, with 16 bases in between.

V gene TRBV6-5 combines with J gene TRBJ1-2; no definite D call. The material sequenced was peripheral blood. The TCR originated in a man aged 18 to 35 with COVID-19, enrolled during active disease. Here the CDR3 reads CASSYTAGILDYGYTF. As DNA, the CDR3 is TGTGCCAGCAGTTACACTGCGGGGATACTAGACTATGGCTACACCTTC.